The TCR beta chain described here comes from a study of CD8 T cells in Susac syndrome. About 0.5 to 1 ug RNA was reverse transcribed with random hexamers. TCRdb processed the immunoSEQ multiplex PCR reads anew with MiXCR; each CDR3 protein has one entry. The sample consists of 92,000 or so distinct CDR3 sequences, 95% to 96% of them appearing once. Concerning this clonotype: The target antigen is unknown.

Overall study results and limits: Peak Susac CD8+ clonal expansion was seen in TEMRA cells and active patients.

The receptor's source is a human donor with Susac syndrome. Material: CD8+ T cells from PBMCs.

The CDR3 is CASRTYRERGLEQYF. CDR3 sequence (DNA): TGTGCCAGCAGAACGTACCGGGAGAGAGGTCTCGAGCAGTACTTC. The chain couples TRBV6-2 or TRBV6-3 to TRBJ2-7, with D tentatively TRBD2 (6 bases). Germline V CDR1 and CDR2: MNHEY, SVGEGT. The CDR3 runs 15 residues. The V end was cut by 6 bases, the J end by 6 bases, with 21 bases between.